The 19 T cell receptor beta chains below all came from one sample that was sequenced in a study of T cells after posttransplantation cyclophosphamide (dated by TCRdb to the mid-2010s). The method was the immunoSEQ multiplex PCR assay. TCRdb retrieved this table from immuneACCESS and kept in-frame rearrangements only. Not all clones are present; in checked studies, unresolved V genes account for under half, and no reason is known for the remainder. The sample table holds tens of thousands of clones, of which 90% were seen once. Roughly 2.5% of the sample comes from the top ten. Reading the label with the study, this specimen's treatment or condition is: high-dose cyclophosphamide on days +3 and +4 as single-agent GVHD prophylaxis. Patients in the PTCy group got busulfan and fludarabine conditioning, a marrow graft from a related or unrelated donor, and cyclophosphamide on days +3 and +4. This specimen consisted of PBMCs, obtained 62 days after allogeneic stem cell transplant with posttransplant cyclophosphamide. The origin of the receptors is a male patient between 60 and 69 years old who received an allogeneic stem cell transplant from a related donor and was CMV-positive. Where a transplant has occurred, the graft donor may have supplied some of the T cells.

This sequence joins TRBV28 and TRBJ2-5; D gene uncertain. The CDR3 loop spans 13 amino acids. Germline loops: CDR1 MDHEN, CDR2 SYDVKM. V dropped 4 bases and J dropped 2 bases, with 8 bases sitting between them. The CDR3 nucleotides read TGTGCCAGCAGTTCAGTGAATCAAGAGACCCAGTACTTC. This encodes CASSSVNQETQYF.

The chain uses TRBV25-1 and TRBJ1-2; D is unresolved. This CDR3 is 16 amino acids long. Germline assignment: CDR1 MGHDK and CDR2 SYGVNS. The V and J ends lost 3 bases and 4 bases respectively, with 18 bases between them. The CDR3 spells CASSDAFSWQRYGYTF. The CDR3 DNA is TGTGCCAGCAGTGATGCCTTCTCGTGGCAGCGCTATGGCTACACCTTC.

The CDR3 spells CASSPPGQGANTEAFF. The CDR3 DNA sequence: TGTGCCAGCAGCCCGCCGGGACAGGGGGCGAACACTGAAGCTTTCTTT. V is TRBV9 and J is TRBJ1-1, with 12 positions matching TRBD1. Germline CDR1 reads SGDLS; CDR2 reads YYNGEE. The ends lost 4 bases at V and 1 base at J; junction bases unmatched: 5. The CDR3 is 16 residues long.

The V and J genes are TRBV5-1 and TRBJ1-1; D may be TRBD1 (6 bases). V lost 7 bases and J lost 2, with 21 bases in between. Germline-derived CDR1 and CDR2 are SGHRS and YFSETQ. The length of the CDR3 is 16 residues. The CDR3 region is CASATGGGSHNTEAFF. The CDR3 DNA sequence: TGCGCCAGCGCCACTGGGGGCGGCAGCCATAACACTGAAGCTTTCTTT. Using reference TRBV5-1 and TRBJ1-1 for the parts outside the CDR3, the full variable domain is KAGVTQTPRYLIKTRGQQVTLSCSPISGHRSVSWYQQTPGQGLQFLFEYFSETQRNKGNFPGRFSGRQFSNSRSEMNVSTLELGDSALYLCASATGGGSHNTEAFFGQGTRLTVV.

This clone occurred a few times. The rearrangement links TRBV28 to TRBJ2-7; 12 bases fit TRBD2. This CDR3 comprises 17 residues. With V trimmed by 5 bases and J by 6 bases, 14 bases remained unmatched. Germline CDR1 and CDR2: MDHEN and SYDVKM. In DNA form, the CDR3 reads TGTGCCAGCAGTCCTCTGGTCCCACTAGCGGGAGGAGGCGAGCAGTACTTC. This encodes CASSPLVPLAGGGEQYF.

The J gene is TRBJ1-3, the V gene TRBV9; D gene unclear. The germline CDR1 and CDR2 sequences are SGDLS and YYNGEE. V gave up 4 bases and J gave up 0 bases, with 11 bases separating them. This CDR3 is built from 15 residues. The CDR3 DNA reads as TGTGCCAGCAGCCCCCCTGACACCTCTGGAAACACCATATATTTT. Amino acid sequence: CASSPPDTSGNTIYF. The whole variable domain, remainder taken from reference TRBV9 and TRBJ1-3, is DSGVTQTPKHLITATGQRVTLRCSPRSGDLSVYWYQQSLDQGLQFLIQYYNGEERAKGNILERFSAQQFPDLHSELNLSSLELGDSALYFCASSPPDTSGNTIYFGEGSWLTVV.

V and J are TRBV7-9 and TRBJ1-2; 10 nucleotides match TRBD1. V was pared by 8 bases and J by 4 bases, with 4 bases of the junction left unmatched. The CDR3 is made up of 13 amino acids. Germline V CDR1 and CDR2: SEHNR, FQNEAQ (reference sequence). CDR3 sequence: CASGDRGSYGYTF. The CDR3 coding sequence is TGTGCCAGCGGGGACAGGGGTTCCTATGGCTACACCTTC. The full variable domain, rest sourced from reference TRBV7-9 and TRBJ1-2, is DTGVSQNPRHKITKRGQNVTFRCDPISEHNRLYWYRQTLGQGPEFLTYFQNEAQLEKSRLLSDRFSAERPKGSFSTLEIQRTEQGDSAMYLCASGDRGSYGYTFGSGTRLTVV.

A note on this clone: Its ends do not fully match the called genes, so a read error is possible. The chain carries TRBV5-1 and TRBJ1-1, with unresolved D. The CDR3 is made up of 11 amino acids. The V gene's germline CDR1 is SGHRS and CDR2 YFSETQ. The CDR3 sequence: CASSSPFGVAF. In DNA form, the CDR3 reads TGCGCCAGCAGCTCCCCATTCGGGGTTGCGTTT.

The chain uses TRBV10-1 and TRBJ2-2; D not resolved. Germline CDR1 WNHNN, CDR2 SYGVQD (reference sequence). This CDR3 is 13 amino acids long. Trimming pared 0 bases from V and 6 bases from J, leaving 5 bases between. The CDR3 is CASSESLPGELFF. CDR3 DNA: TGCGCCAGCAGTGAGTCACTGCCCGGGGAGCTGTTTTTT.

The table lists this clone with a count of one. The rearrangement links TRBV29-1 to TRBJ2-3; TRBD1 aligns across 10 bases. This CDR3 has 16 amino acids. The J segment lost 6 bases and the V segment lost 0 bases, leaving 9 bases of the junction unmatched. Germline values: CDR1 SQVTM, CDR2 ANQGSEA. The CDR3 DNA sequence: TGCAGCGTTGAAGAGGGGGCGGGACAGGGGATGGATACGCAGTATTTT. Encoded protein: CSVEEGAGQGMDTQYF.

The rearrangement uses TRBV5-1 and TRBJ2-5; 7 nucleotides agree with TRBD2. Losses at the gene ends were 3 bases for V and 0 bases for J; bases not matched to a gene: 8. The CDR3 totals 16 residues. Per germline, CDR1 SGHRS and CDR2 YFSETQ. The CDR3, as DNA: TGCGCCAGCAGCTATGAGAGCGGGGCGTACCAAGAGACCCAGTACTTC. Amino acid sequence: CASSYESGAYQETQYF.

The V and J genes are TRBV30 and TRBJ2-7; 8 bases line up with TRBD2. Germline CDR1 reads GTSNPN; CDR2 reads SVGIG (reference sequence). Unmatched junction bases numbered 4, after V lost 6 bases and J lost 0 bases. This CDR3 comprises 13 residues. The CDR3 spells CACIAGSSYEQYF. As DNA, the CDR3 is TGTGCCTGCATAGCGGGGAGCTCCTACGAGCAGTACTTC.

The chain uses TRBV14 and TRBJ1-3, with a tentative D call TRBD1 (6 bases). The V and J ends lost 3 bases and 0 bases respectively, with 12 bases between them. There are 16 residues in the CDR3. From germline, CDR1 is SGHDN and CDR2 FVKESK. For the CDR3, the DNA is TGTGCCAGCAGCCAGGACAGAGCGCTCTCTGGAAACACCATATATTTT. Translated: CASSQDRALSGNTIYF.

The chain has TRBV27 and TRBJ1-6, with TRBD1 matching over 7 bases. The germline V gene has CDR1 MNHEY and CDR2 SMNVEV (reference sequence). V shed 5 bases and J 10 bases; nucleotides not matched to a gene: 8. The CDR3 sequence is 14 residues long. The CDR3 DNA sequence: TGTGCCAGCAGTCCTCGGGACAGTAACTCACCCCTCCACTTT. Protein: CASSPRDSNSPLHF.

The chain joins TRBV19 to TRBJ2-3, with 9 bases aligning to TRBD2. The CDR3 covers 14 residues. V lost 5 bases and J lost 1; bases outside the gene matches: 1. Germline V gene sequence: CDR1 LNHDA, CDR2 SQIVND (reference sequence). The CDR3 spells CASSWTSGTDTQYF. The DNA for the CDR3 is TGTGCCAGTAGTTGGACTAGCGGCACAGATACGCAGTATTTT.

The count of this clone is one. The gene calls are TRBV4-1 and TRBJ2-7; TRBD2 matches 7 bases. With V trimmed by 3 bases and J by 2 bases, 4 bases remained unmatched. CDR3 length: 14 amino acids. Germline V CDR1 and CDR2: MGHRA, YSYEKL. The CDR3 nucleotides read TGCGCCAGCAGCCACCCGGGACTAACCTACGAGCAGTACTTC. It is translated as CASSHPGLTYEQYF.

The chain employs TRBV6-1 and TRBJ1-1; D is ambiguous. Germline V gene lookup returns CDR1 MNHNS and CDR2 SASEGT. The CDR3 is 13 amino acids. V gave up 9 bases and J gave up 4 bases, with 15 bases separating them. The CDR3 coding sequence is TGTGCCAGTCCGGGGATGATGGGCACTGAAGCTTTCTTT. Amino acids: CASPGMMGTEAFF.

V and J are TRBV6-1 and TRBJ2-2; D not resolved. The CDR3 loop spans 15 amino acids. V was trimmed by 6 bases and J by 6 bases, leaving 17 bases between them. Germline assignment: CDR1 MNHNS and CDR2 SASEGT. The CDR3 here is CASRVLLPYPGELFF. Written as DNA, the CDR3 is TGTGCCAGCAGGGTCTTATTACCCTACCCCGGGGAGCTGTTTTTT.

The V and J genes are TRBV2 and TRBJ1-3, with a tentative D call TRBD1 (6 bases). Trimming pared 1 base from V and 4 bases from J, leaving 23 bases between. The germline CDR1 and CDR2 sequences are SNHLY and FYNNEI. The length of the CDR3 is 19 residues. Written as DNA, the CDR3 is TGTGCCAGCAGTGAAGTACGGGGGGCGCAGGCCCTTGGGGGAAACACCATATATTTT. Encoded protein: CASSEVRGAQALGGNTIYF.